The present entry profiles one T cell receptor (beta chain) with its context. A junction boundary mismatches the germline segment, possibly from a read error. These data originate in a study of blood T cells in healthy people across ages. The CDR3 totals 14 residues. Germline loops: CDR1 MNHEY, CDR2 SMNVEV (reference sequence). Alongside a J-beta primer mix, a sample-barcoded 5' primer served in a second PCR lasting about 6 to 12 cycles. In TCRdb, the 5' RACE reads were re-called with MiXCR into one record per CDR3 protein. The table includes some 920,000 distinct CDR3 sequences, roughly half detected once.

The source material was blood. The TCR originated in a woman aged 55-69 years in good health. This sequence joins TRBV27 and TRBJ2-7, with 7 nucleotides matching TRBD1. The closer fit of TRBJ2-5 to the DNA end suggests the J call may be wrong. The CDR3 sequence: CASTPTGQRETQYF. In DNA form, the CDR3 reads TGCGCCAGCACCCCGACAGGGCAGAGGGAGACCCAGTACTTC.